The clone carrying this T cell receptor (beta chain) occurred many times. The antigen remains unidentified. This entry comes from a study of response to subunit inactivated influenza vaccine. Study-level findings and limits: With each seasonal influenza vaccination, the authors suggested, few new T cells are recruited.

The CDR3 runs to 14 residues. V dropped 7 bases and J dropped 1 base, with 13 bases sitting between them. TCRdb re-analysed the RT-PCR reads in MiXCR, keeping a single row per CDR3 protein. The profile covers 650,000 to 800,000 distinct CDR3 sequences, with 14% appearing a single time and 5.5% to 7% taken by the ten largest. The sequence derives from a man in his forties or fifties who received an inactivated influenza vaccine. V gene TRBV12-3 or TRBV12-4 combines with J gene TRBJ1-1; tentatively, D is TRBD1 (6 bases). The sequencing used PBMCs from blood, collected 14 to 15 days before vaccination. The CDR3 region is CASTPGHQNTEAFF. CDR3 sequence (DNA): TGTGCCAGCACCCCGGGACACCAGAACACTGAAGCTTTCTTT.